This T cell receptor (beta chain) emerged from a study of response to subunit inactivated influenza vaccine. Study-level results: Authors suggested few new T cells are recruited by each seasonal influenza vaccination.

On this clonotype: Antigen specificity is unknown.

The CDR3 spans 11 residues. Germline-derived CDR1 and CDR2 are SGHDT and YYEEEE. V was trimmed by 1 base and J by 7 bases, leaving 4 bases between them. TCRdb processed the RT-PCR reads anew with MiXCR; each CDR3 protein has one entry. Of around 570,000 distinct CDR3 sequences in the sample, 6% to 9% were seen once. The clonotype originates from a man between 50 and 69 years old who received an inactivated influenza vaccine. The gene calls are TRBV5-6 and TRBJ2-3; D is undetermined. Sequencing was performed on PBMCs from blood, taken approximately 25 months after vaccination. The CDR3, as DNA: TGTGCCAGCAGCTTGTTCCATACGCAGTATTTT. Translated: CASSLFHTQYF.